This T cell receptor (beta chain) was documented in a study of technical replicates of blood from several donors. The method was immunoSEQ multiplex PCR; TCRdb's version includes in-frame clones alone and lacks a portion of them. The sample shows tens of thousands of clones, roughly 93% of them seen only once. The germline gives CDR1 SGHKS, CDR2 YYEKEE (reference sequence). The CDR3 covers 14 residues. V dropped 2 bases and J dropped 2 bases, with 8 bases sitting between them. The receptor comes from a human donor in good health. This chain joins TRBV5-5 and TRBJ1-5; D gene ambiguous. The sequencing sample was made of T cells isolated from PBMCs. This chain's CDR3 is CASSLFGGNQPQHF. CDR3 in DNA: TGTGCCAGCAGCTTATTCGGAGGCAATCAGCCCCAGCATTTT. Complete variable domain (other parts from reference TRBV5-5 and TRBJ1-5): DAGVTQSPTHLIKTRGQQVTLRCSPISGHKSVSWYQQVLGQGPQFIFQYYEKEERGRGNFPDRFSARQFPNYSSELNVNALLLGDSALYLCASSLFGGNQPQHFGDGTRLSIL.